Below are 9 T cell receptor beta chains sequenced from a single sample in a study of cytotoxic CD8 clonotypes in ibrutinib-treated CLL. TCRdb keeps only in-frame clones here, not all; method: immunoSEQ multiplex PCR. The sample holds almost 250,000 clones, roughly 74% seen once. This material consisted of PBMCs, taken after 24 months of ibrutinib treatment. These receptors were taken from a human donor with chronic lymphocytic leukemia.

The chain recombines TRBV2 with TRBJ2-5, with D possibly being TRBD1 or TRBD2 (5 bases each). The CDR3 is 16 amino acids. Germline V gives CDR1 SNHLY, CDR2 FYNNEI. The V end lost 9 bases, the J end lost 0 bases, and 20 bases lay between the germline ends. This CDR3 reads CAREGTSPDNQETQYF. CDR3 nucleotide sequence: TGTGCCAGAGAGGGGACGAGTCCGGACAACCAAGAGACCCAGTACTTC. Combining the CDR3 with reference TRBV2 and TRBJ2-5 gives the whole variable domain EPEVTQTPSHQVTQMGQEVILRCVPISNHLYFYWYRQILGQKVEFLVSFYNNEISEKSEIFDDQFSVERPDGSNFTLKIRSTKLEDSAMYFCAREGTSPDNQETQYFGPGTRLLVL.

The chain combines TRBV25-1 with TRBJ2-5; TRBD1 is a possible D gene (6 bases). Germline CDR1 is MGHDK and CDR2 is SYGVNS. Trimming pared 7 bases from V and 3 bases from J, leaving 9 bases between. This CDR3 is 12 amino acids long. The chain's CDR3 is CASMGHEETQYF. The DNA for the CDR3 is TGTGCCAGCATGGGACACGAAGAGACCCAGTACTTC.

This chain uses TRBV7-3 with TRBJ2-3, with D maybe TRBD2 (6 bases). Between the trimmed V and J ends, which lost 2 bases and 1 base, there was a span of 13 bases. CDR1 is SGHTA and CDR2 is FQGTGA in the germline V gene. CDR3 length: 16 amino acids. The CDR3 nucleotides read TGTGCCAGCAGCTTATATGCGGGCGGGGGCACAGATACGCAGTATTTT. Its protein is CASSLYAGGGTDTQYF.

The chain combines TRBV5-1 with TRBJ2-7; perhaps TRBD1 as D (5 bases). Looked up from germline, CDR1 is SGHRS and CDR2 is YFSETQ. The CDR3 is 13 residues long. Trimming shortened V by 9 bases and J by 3 bases, and 16 bases separated the two germline ends. The CDR3 is CATAEDNYYEQYF. The DNA of the CDR3 is TGCGCCACAGCAGAGGACAACTACTACGAGCAGTACTTC.

This clone was seen a handful of times. The DNA of the CDR3 is TGCAGCGTTTGGGGCAGGGGGCGTGATGACTACACCTTC. This translates into CSVWGRGRDDYTF. The chain links TRBV29-1 to TRBJ1-2, with 8 bases identical to TRBD1. The length of the CDR3 is 13 residues. Germline V gene lookup returns CDR1 SQVTM and CDR2 ANQGSEA. V was pared by 5 bases and J by 10 bases, with 12 bases of the junction left unmatched.

The chain recombines TRBV29-1 with TRBJ2-3, with TRBD1 matching over 7 bases. Unmatched junction bases numbered 0, after V lost 2 bases and J lost 1 base. In germline, CDR1 is SQVTM, CDR2 ANQGSEA. The CDR3 covers 13 residues. The CDR3 sequence: CSVEQGGTDTQYF. The CDR3 nucleotides read TGCAGCGTTGAACAGGGGGGCACAGATACGCAGTATTTT.

This clone was found a few times. The V and J genes are TRBV6-1 and TRBJ2-1; the match to TRBD2 covers 12 bases. Germline-derived CDR1 and CDR2 are MNHNS and SASEGT. This CDR3 has 16 amino acids. V trimming: 0 bases; J trimming: 7 bases; junction bases outside the gene matches: 4. CDR3 sequence reads: CASSEAGLAGGNEQFF. The DNA for the CDR3 is TGTGCCAGCAGTGAAGCGGGGCTAGCGGGAGGGAATGAGCAGTTCTTC.

CDR3 bases: TGCAGTGCTCAACTGTACGGGGAGCTGTTTTTT. Its protein is CSAQLYGELFF. The chain has TRBV20-1 and TRBJ2-2; D gene unclear. CDR3 length equals 11 residues. V was trimmed by 5 bases and J by 7 bases, leaving 8 bases between them. Germline V gene sequence: CDR1 DFQATT, CDR2 SNEGSKA (reference sequence).

The rearrangement links TRBV28 to TRBJ1-4; no reliable D call. Germline lookup yields CDR1 MDHEN and CDR2 SYDVKM. The length of the CDR3 is 14 residues. Trimming left V 7 bases short and J 0 bases short, with 9 bases between. The DNA for the CDR3 is TGTGCCAGCATGGAGAGGGCAACTAATGAAAAACTGTTTTTT. Its protein is CASMERATNEKLFF.